Below are 32 T cell receptor beta chains sequenced from a single sample in a study of T-cell reconstitution after alpha-beta-depleted transplantation in children. Unique molecular identifiers were built into the TCRbeta library. TCRdb recomputed calls from the PCR reads with MiXCR, one row per CDR3 protein. The sample comprises under 750,000 distinct CDR3 sequences, roughly 24% of which are singletons, and less than 15% rests with the top ten. The material was PBMCs, mostly from graft donor cells, obtained 360 days after TCRalphabeta/CD19-depleted stem cell transplant. The source of these receptors is a boy younger than two who had a stem cell transplant for acute myeloid leukemia, so the T cells may come from the graft donor.

The CDR3 sequence: CSAAEQGSEQYV. The CDR3 DNA is TGCAGTGCTGCAGAACAGGGGAGCGAGCAGTACGTC. The V gene is TRBV20-1, the J gene TRBJ2-7, with 7 bases matching TRBD1. There are 12 residues in the CDR3. Germline trimming cut 5 bases from V and 6 bases from J; bases unmatched to any gene: 7. Per germline, CDR1 DFQATT and CDR2 SNEGSKA (reference sequence).

The V gene is TRBV28, the J gene TRBJ2-5; 7 bases are shared with TRBD2. CDR1 MDHEN and CDR2 SYDVKM come from the germline V gene. The CDR3 is 13 residues long. The V segment lost 6 bases and the J segment 4 bases; nucleotides outside the gene matches: 5. The CDR3 DNA reads as TGTGCCAGCAGGGGAACTAGCGCAGAGACCCAGTACTTC. Protein product: CASRGTSAETQYF.

The chain links TRBV4-3 to TRBJ2-6; D gene ambiguous. V shed 1 base and J shed 4 bases, with 14 bases lying between them. Looked up from germline, CDR1 is LGHNA and CDR2 is YSLEER. This CDR3 has 17 amino acids. This chain's CDR3 is CASSQGVNSAGANVLTF. The CDR3 DNA reads as TGCGCCAGCAGCCAAGGGGTTAACAGCGCGGGGGCCAACGTCCTGACTTTC.

The V gene is TRBV7-2, the J gene TRBJ1-1, with D maybe TRBD1 (5 bases). The CDR3 sequence is 14 residues long. Per the germline V gene, CDR1 is SGHTA and CDR2 is FQGNSA. Trimming cost V 5 bases and J 4 bases, with 14 bases left between them. CDR3 amino acids: CASSPVAGGTEAFF. CDR3 coding DNA: TGTGCCAGCAGCCCCGTGGCGGGGGGCACTGAAGCTTTCTTT.

This clonotype was observed a few times. The chain joins TRBV6-5 to TRBJ2-2; 7 positions agree with TRBD1. Looked up from germline, CDR1 is MNHEY and CDR2 is SVGAGI. CDR3 length: 14 amino acids. J gave up 6 bases and V 2 bases, and 3 bases lay outside the gene matches. The CDR3 protein is CASSYGTEAGELFF. The DNA for the CDR3 is TGTGCCAGCAGTTACGGGACAGAGGCCGGGGAGCTGTTTTTT.

This clonotype has ten or more counts. The rearrangement uses TRBV6-5 and TRBJ2-7, with 13 bases fitting TRBD2. CDR3 size: 17 residues. V was clipped by 6 bases and J by 3 bases; unmatched bases: 11. The germline V gene encodes CDR1 MNHEY and CDR2 SVGAGI. The CDR3 sequence is CASSQTSGGAKGYEQYV. CDR3 DNA: TGTGCCAGCAGCCAAACTAGCGGGGGGGCCAAGGGCTACGAGCAGTACGTC.

This clonotype was recorded many times. The chain employs TRBV25-1 and TRBJ2-1; D is possibly TRBD2 (6 bases). The germline V and J ends were trimmed by 1 base and 1 base, with 8 bases remaining between them. The CDR3 spans 15 residues. Germline loops: CDR1 MGHDK, CDR2 SYGVNS. CDR3: CASSEWRESYNEQFF. CDR3 DNA: TGTGCCAGCAGTGAATGGAGGGAATCCTACAATGAGCAGTTCTTC.

The sample holds a few counts of this clonotype. The V gene is TRBV7-2, the J gene TRBJ2-7; D remains ambiguous. V was clipped by 5 bases and J by 3 bases, with 17 bases between them. The CDR3 consists of 15 residues. The germline V gene encodes CDR1 SGHTA and CDR2 FQGNSA. CDR3 DNA sequence: TGTGCCAGCAGCGTCGGGCAGGCAAGGAGCTACGAGCAGTACTTC. Protein: CASSVGQARSYEQYF.

This clonotype has just a few counts. CDR3 nucleotides: TGCAGTGCTACCGACCTCTGGCAGGAGACCCAGTACTTC. It encodes CSATDLWQETQYF. This chain joins TRBV20-1 and TRBJ2-5; D gene unclear. The CDR3 loop spans 13 amino acids. V gave up 4 bases and J gave up 5 bases, with 14 bases separating them. Germline CDR1 reads DFQATT; CDR2 reads SNEGSKA (reference sequence).

This clonotype turned up a few times. The CDR3 region is CSAPDGTSSYNEQFF. For the CDR3, the DNA is TGCAGTGCTCCAGACGGGACTAGCTCCTACAATGAGCAGTTCTTC. The chain has TRBV20-1 and TRBJ2-1, with TRBD2 identical over 8 bases. V was pared by 5 bases and J by 0 bases, with 6 bases of the junction left unmatched. The CDR3 length is 15 residues. CDR1 is DFQATT, CDR2 SNEGSKA, per germline (reference sequence).

In its sample, this clonotype was seen many times. This chain links TRBV5-5 with TRBJ2-3; TRBD2 agrees at 7 bases. The J segment lost 4 bases and the V segment lost 4 bases, leaving 12 bases of the junction unmatched. CDR3 length equals 16 residues. Germline V gene data show CDR1 as SGHKS and CDR2 as YYEKEE (reference sequence). CDR3 coding DNA: TGTGCCAGCAGCCCCCTAGCGGCTCGTAGGGCAGATACGCAGTATTTT. It yields the protein CASSPLAARRADTQYF.

Many counts were recorded for this clonotype. This sequence joins TRBV13 and TRBJ2-7; 8 bases are a match to TRBD1. The CDR3 totals 13 residues. Germline lookup yields CDR1 PRHDT and CDR2 FYEKMQ (reference sequence). Losses at the gene ends were 5 bases for V and 5 bases for J; bases not matched to a gene: 5. Written as DNA, the CDR3 is TGTGCCAGCAGCCCCCAGGGGGCCGACGAGCAGTACTTC. Translation gives CASSPQGADEQYF.

This clonotype was counted between two and nine times. The genes are TRBV7-2 and TRBJ2-1; D may be TRBD2 (7 bases). The CDR3 contains 18 residues. Germline CDR1 is SGHTA and CDR2 is FQGNSA. V lost 4 bases and J 0 bases, leaving 19 bases between the germline ends. The chain's CDR3 is CASSYPRGGPGSYNEQFF. The CDR3 DNA reads as TGTGCCAGCAGCTATCCAAGGGGGGGGCCCGGCTCCTACAATGAGCAGTTCTTC.

The V call is TRBV20-1, the J call TRBJ2-7, with 14 bases matching TRBD2. Germline V gene data show CDR1 as DFQATT and CDR2 as SNEGSKA (reference sequence). V shed 6 bases and J 0 bases; nucleotides not matched to a gene: 4. The CDR3 length is 15 residues. This chain's CDR3 is CSARLAGGGSYEQYV. The CDR3 DNA sequence: TGCAGTGCGAGACTAGCGGGGGGGGGCTCCTACGAGCAGTACGTC.

This clonotype was seen only a few times. The chain has TRBV25-1 and TRBJ2-1, with D maybe TRBD1 (5 bases). This CDR3 contains 17 residues. Germline V lookup: CDR1 MGHDK, CDR2 SYGVNS. Trimming stripped 1 base from V and 3 bases from J, with 16 bases between. The CDR3, as DNA: TGTGCCAGCAGTGAATCAAGGTTTACCAGGGTCTACAATGAGCAGTTCTTC. It translates to CASSESRFTRVYNEQFF.

The CDR3, as DNA: TGCAGCGTGGGTGAGAGAGACACTGAAGCTTTCTTT. Protein product: CSVGERDTEAFF. V is TRBV29-1 and J is TRBJ1-1; D is unclear. V lost 6 bases to trimming and J lost 3 bases, with 11 bases between them. The CDR3 extends over 12 amino acids. Germline CDR1 and CDR2: SQVTM and ANQGSEA.

The rearrangement uses TRBV7-2 and TRBJ2-3; 9 bases are a match to TRBD2. Germline V gene data show CDR1 as SGHTA and CDR2 as FQGNSA. This CDR3 comprises 16 residues. With 1 base clipped from V and 4 bases from J, the junction kept 6 bases outside the gene matches. The CDR3 loop reads CASSLGPAGGSDTQYF. DNA of the CDR3: TGTGCCAGCAGCTTAGGTCCCGCGGGGGGGTCAGATACGCAGTATTTT. The full variable domain, completed using reference TRBV7-2 and TRBJ2-3, is GAGVSQSPSNKVTEKGKDVELRCDPISGHTALYWYRQSLGQGLEFLIYFQGNSAPDKSGLPSDRFSAERTGGSVSTLTIQRTQQEDSAVYLCASSLGPAGGSDTQYFGPGTRLTVL.

The chain employs TRBV27 and TRBJ1-5; D is undetermined. Germline values: CDR1 MNHEY, CDR2 SMNVEV (reference sequence). This CDR3 is built from 14 residues. Trimming shortened V by 3 bases and J by 6 bases, and 12 bases separated the two germline ends. The CDR3 sequence is CASSLAVKGQPQHF. In DNA form, the CDR3 reads TGTGCCAGCAGTTTGGCCGTAAAAGGTCAGCCCCAGCATTTT.

This clonotype was observed a few times. The V call is TRBV6-2 or TRBV6-3, the J call TRBJ1-5; D call uncertain. Germline CDR1 MNHEY, CDR2 SVGEGT. Trimming removed 5 bases at V and 10 bases at J, with 9 bases between. The CDR3 contains 11 residues. CDR3 in amino acids: CASSDGLPQHF. CDR3 DNA sequence: TGTGCCAGCAGTGACGGCCTTCCCCAGCATTTT.

J is TRBJ2-6 and V is TRBV29-1; the D is unclear. CDR1 SQVTM and CDR2 ANQGSEA come from the germline V gene. Trimming left V 4 bases short and J 3 bases short, with 7 bases between. The CDR3 has 13 amino acids. The CDR3 DNA reads as TGCAGCGTTGCCGGCATTGGGGCCAACGTCCTGACTTTC. It specifies CSVAGIGANVLTF.

The J gene is TRBJ2-3, the V gene TRBV7-9; 8 bases are a match to TRBD2. This CDR3 region has 16 residues. V lost 2 bases and J lost 2; bases outside the gene matches: 6. Germline V gene data show CDR1 as SEHNR and CDR2 as FQNEAQ (reference sequence). The CDR3 loop reads CASSLSTSGYTDTQYF. The CDR3 DNA reads as TGTGCCAGCAGCTTAAGCACTAGCGGATACACAGATACGCAGTATTTT.

The sample holds many counts of this clonotype. The chain links TRBV11-2 to TRBJ2-1, with D tentatively TRBD1 or TRBD2 (5 bases each). The CDR3 runs to 16 residues. Germline lookup yields CDR1 SGHAT and CDR2 FQNNGV. The V and J ends lost 0 bases and 7 bases respectively, with 16 bases between them. CDR3 loop: CASSLDMGRGTNEQFF. The CDR3 DNA sequence: TGTGCCAGCAGCTTAGATATGGGGAGAGGGACGAATGAGCAGTTCTTC.

This chain joins TRBV19 and TRBJ1-5; D gene ambiguous. Trimming pared 3 bases from V and 0 bases from J, leaving 9 bases between. Germline CDR1 LNHDA, CDR2 SQIVND (reference sequence). The CDR3 runs 15 residues. Here the CDR3 DNA reads TGTGCCAGTAGTATGGGCCTTTATAGCAATCAGCCCCAGCATTTT. Translation gives CASSMGLYSNQPQHF.

There are a few counts of this clonotype. This chain joins TRBV7-8 and TRBJ2-1; D call uncertain. Trimming stripped 7 bases from V and 6 bases from J, with 13 bases between. CDR1 and CDR2 from the germline V gene are SGHVS and FQNEAQ. This CDR3 region has 13 residues. This CDR3 is CASIQGWGNEQFF. As DNA, the CDR3 is TGTGCCAGCATACAAGGGTGGGGCAATGAGCAGTTCTTC.

V usage is TRBV28 and J usage is TRBJ1-5; D unclear. V lost 2 bases and J 4 bases, leaving 12 bases between the germline ends. This CDR3 comprises 15 residues. Germline values: CDR1 MDHEN, CDR2 SYDVKM. CDR3 amino acids: CASSLRDFTNQPQHF. The CDR3 region has the DNA TGTGCCAGCAGTTTAAGGGATTTCACGAATCAGCCCCAGCATTTT.

V and J are TRBV6-5 and TRBJ2-1; 8 bases align to TRBD2. V lost 2 bases and J lost 10; bases outside the gene matches: 7. The CDR3 covers 14 residues. Germline-derived CDR1 and CDR2 are MNHEY and SVGAGI. DNA of the CDR3: TGTGCCAGCAGTTACGAGCGGGGGAGACAAGAGCAGTTCTTC. This encodes CASSYERGRQEQFF.

This clonotype was detected ten times or more. The CDR3 is CSARNPSSGELFF. DNA for the CDR3: TGCAGTGCTAGGAACCCAAGCTCCGGGGAGCTGTTTTTT. V and J are TRBV20-1 and TRBJ2-2; no definite D call. Germline CDR1 reads DFQATT; CDR2 reads SNEGSKA (reference sequence). V lost 3 bases and J 6 bases, leaving 11 bases between the germline ends. This CDR3 is 13 amino acids long.

In its sample, this clonotype was seen many times. V and J are TRBV27 and TRBJ2-7; D gene ambiguous. Trimming took 6 bases from V and 4 from J, leaving 19 bases between them. This CDR3 region has 15 residues. Germline V gives CDR1 MNHEY, CDR2 SMNVEV (reference sequence). CDR3 in amino acids: CASSINDNPWYEQYF. The CDR3 nucleotides read TGTGCCAGCAGCATTAACGATAACCCATGGTACGAGCAGTACTTC.

This clonotype occurred many times. The chain links TRBV12-3 or TRBV12-4 to TRBJ2-5; D is undetermined. V was cut by 4 bases and J by 5 bases, with 17 bases left in between. The CDR3 consists of 15 residues. The CDR3: CASSSAGRMVETQYF. For the CDR3, the DNA is TGTGCCAGCAGTTCGGCAGGAAGAATGGTGGAGACCCAGTACTTC.

Only a few counts were recorded for this clonotype. This chain connects TRBV20-1 to TRBJ2-5; D call uncertain. Trimming stripped 6 bases from V and 1 base from J, with 6 bases between. CDR3 size: 11 residues. The germline CDR1 and CDR2 sequences are DFQATT and SNEGSKA (reference sequence). The CDR3: CSAEAQETQYF. The CDR3 DNA reads TGCAGTGCCGAAGCCCAAGAGACCCAGTACTTC.

This sequence joins TRBV5-5 and TRBJ2-7; a weak D match, TRBD1 (6 bases). This CDR3 contains 15 residues. Germline V gene sequence: CDR1 SGHKS, CDR2 YYEKEE (reference sequence). The V end lost 3 bases, the J end lost 2 bases, and 15 bases lay between the germline ends. CDR3 protein: CASSSDSQGTYEQYV. In nucleotides, the CDR3 is TGTGCCAGCAGCTCCGACTCACAGGGAACCTACGAGCAGTACGTC.

This chain uses TRBV4-3 with TRBJ1-2; D may be TRBD1 (5 bases). The CDR3 runs to 16 residues. Trimming left V 0 bases short and J 4 bases short, with 15 bases between. Germline-derived CDR1 and CDR2 are LGHNA and YSLEER. The CDR3, as DNA: TGCGCCAGCAGCCAAGATTTAATGGGAGGGACCTATGGCTACACCTTC. Protein product: CASSQDLMGGTYGYTF.